This T cell receptor (beta chain) came from a study of T-cell reconstitution after alpha-beta-depleted transplantation in children. General study findings and limits: For some patients, TCRbeta diversity was high at day 60 because of recipient T cells and thymic progenitors that survived. Reported findings indicate that, about two months after transplant, alpha-beta T cells came from several hundred expanded clones, which were derived from non-depleted graft cells. Hyperexpanded clones declined; after one year, newly produced T cells mostly supplied diversity.

This clonotype occurred a few times. The target antigen is unknown. The V end was cut by 5 bases, the J end by 6 bases, with 20 bases between. The CDR3 has 15 residues. TCRbeta library construction was performed incorporating unique molecular identifiers. A single record per CDR3 protein comes from TCRdb applying MiXCR to the PCR reads. This sample has hundreds of thousands of distinct CDR3 sequences, with more than 20% found just once. This sequence originates from a boy younger than two who had a stem cell transplant for acute myeloid leukemia, so the T cells may come from the graft donor. The sample consisted of PBMCs, mostly from graft donor cells, taken 360 days after TCRalphabeta/CD19-depleted stem cell transplant. V is TRBV12-3 or TRBV12-4 and J is TRBJ2-7; D tentatively reads TRBD1 or TRBD2 (5 bases each). The CDR3 coding sequence is TGTGCCAGCAGTCCCCGGGACCGAGTAATGGGCGAGCAGTACTTC. This sequence encodes CASSPRDRVMGEQYF.